This TCR beta chain comes out of a study of human T cells and chemical hapten exposure. Indicated time point: pre-sensitization, week 0. Treatment specified: therapeutic diphenylcyclopropenone sensitization with weekly scalp DPC. This clonotype was picked up a small number of times. TCRdb reanalysed the RACE reads using MiXCR and keeps one entry per CDR3 protein. The table includes under 110,000 distinct CDR3 sequences, roughly 12% detected once. There are 13 residues in the CDR3. CDR1 is MNHEY, CDR2 SMNVEV, per germline (reference sequence). V was trimmed by 5 bases and J by 7 bases, leaving 9 bases between them.

The chain recombines TRBV27 with TRBJ1-6, with D perhaps TRBD1 (5 bases). Sequenced here: whole blood, sampled in connection with sensitization to the hapten diphenylcyclopropenone (DPC). This TCR derives from a woman aged 45-59 years with alopecia areata. Some clones in this sample may be carry-over from other donors' samples. CDR3 sequence (DNA): TGTGCCAGCAGTATGTACAGGAATTCACCCCTCCACTTT. Translation: CASSMYRNSPLHF.